These 28 T cell receptor beta chains were all obtained from the same sample, sequenced in a study of cytomegalovirus exposure and HLA in healthy donors. Primers included in the PCR were 60 Vbeta and 13 Jbeta primers. TCRdb's table, derived via immunoSEQ multiplex PCR, lists solely in-frame clones and lacks some. Among over 200,000 clones, around 73% were seen once, and the ten largest hold around 3.9%. Sequenced material: PBMCs. The source of these receptors is a male donor in good health and CMV-seronegative.

This sequence joins TRBV9 and TRBJ2-1; 10 bases line up with TRBD2. The CDR3 extends over 17 amino acids. Germline values: CDR1 SGDLS, CDR2 YYNGEE. The V and J ends lost 0 bases and 0 bases, in that order; junction bases with no gene match: 3. CDR3 DNA sequence: TGTGCCAGCAGCGTAGAGCTAGCGGGGGTCTCCTACAATGAGCAGTTCTTC. Its protein is CASSVELAGVSYNEQFF.

The V and J genes are TRBV6-5 and TRBJ1-2, with a possible D match to TRBD1 (6 bases). V was cut by 8 bases and J by 4 bases, with 14 bases left in between. This CDR3 has 13 residues. Per the germline V gene, CDR1 is MNHEY and CDR2 is SVGAGI. The CDR3: CASSSGQTYGYTF. In DNA form, the CDR3 reads TGTGCCAGCTCGTCAGGACAGACCTATGGCTACACCTTC.

The rearrangement links TRBV7-9 to TRBJ1-2; 7 nucleotides agree with TRBD1. Per the germline V gene, CDR1 is SEHNR and CDR2 is FQNEAQ (reference sequence). There are 16 residues in the CDR3. V lost 3 bases to trimming and J lost 4 bases; unmatched junction nucleotides: 11. The CDR3 nucleotides are TGTGCCAGCAGCTTCCTTGACAGGGAGGATTGCTATGGCTACACCTTC. Protein product: CASSFLDREDCYGYTF. Full variable domain (missing parts from reference TRBV7-9 and TRBJ1-2): DTGVSQNPRHKITKRGQNVTFRCDPISEHNRLYWYRQTLGQGPEFLTYFQNEAQLEKSRLLSDRFSAERPKGSFSTLEIQRTEQGDSAMYLCASSFLDREDCYGYTFGSGTRLTVV.

This clone was found a few times. The chain couples TRBV5-1 to TRBJ2-7, with 8 bases lining up with TRBD1. The CDR3 length is 14 residues. Germline CDR1 is SGHRS and CDR2 is YFSETQ. Trimming removed 4 bases from V and 1 base from J; junction bases left unmatched: 4. CDR3 region: CASSKGDRSYEQYF. DNA for the CDR3: TGCGCCAGCAGCAAAGGGGACAGGTCCTACGAGCAGTACTTC.

The chain joins TRBV7-8 to TRBJ2-7; tentative D call: TRBD1 (5 bases). V was shortened by 3 bases and J by 4 bases, with 10 bases between the two germline ends. The CDR3 extends over 13 amino acids. Germline V CDR1 and CDR2: SGHVS, FQNEAQ. CDR3 DNA sequence: TGTGCCAGCAGCTTCGGCAGGGATTACGAGCAGTACTTC. As protein: CASSFGRDYEQYF.

This chain connects TRBV5-1 to TRBJ2-7, with D possibly being TRBD1 (5 bases). The germline CDR1 and CDR2 sequences are SGHRS and YFSETQ. This CDR3 is 15 amino acids long. V was pared by 4 bases and J by 3 bases, with 17 bases between. CDR3 nucleotide sequence: TGCGCCAGCAGCCATCAAGGGGCGGCTGTCTACGAGCAGTACTTC. Translated, it gives CASSHQGAAVYEQYF.

The CDR3 sequence is CASSHKLAGVTHEQYF. As DNA, the CDR3 is TGTGCCAGCAGCCATAAACTAGCGGGAGTAACCCACGAGCAGTACTTC. This rearrangement joins TRBV7-9 to TRBJ2-7; 11 positions agree with TRBD2. Germline V lookup: CDR1 SEHNR, CDR2 FQNEAQ (reference sequence). The ends lost 5 bases at V and 5 bases at J; junction bases unmatched: 11. There are 16 residues in the CDR3.

The chain couples TRBV4-2 to TRBJ1-4; TRBD1 matches 7 bases. Germline V gene lookup returns CDR1 LGHNA and CDR2 YNFKEQ. Trimming at V came to 3 bases and at J to 8 bases, leaving 12 bases not matched to a gene. CDR3 length equals 16 residues. The CDR3 loop reads CASSHTLTGLEEKLFF. DNA for the CDR3: TGTGCCAGCAGCCATACATTGACAGGGTTGGAGGAAAAACTGTTTTTT.

The chain is built from TRBV28 and TRBJ2-1, with a tentative D call TRBD2 (6 bases). The CDR3 totals 15 residues. Trimming cost V 2 bases and J 0 bases, with 8 bases left between them. CDR1 and CDR2 from the germline V gene are MDHEN and SYDVKM. The CDR3 bases are TGTGCCAGCAGTTTAGGCGGGAACTCCTACAATGAGCAGTTCTTC. It specifies CASSLGGNSYNEQFF.

The chain is built from TRBV30 and TRBJ1-5, with D tentatively TRBD1 (5 bases). V was shortened by 3 bases and J by 7 bases, with 16 bases between the two germline ends. This CDR3 is built from 14 residues. Germline-derived CDR1 and CDR2 are GTSNPN and SVGIG (reference sequence). In DNA, the CDR3 is TGTGCCTGGAGCCCCGGAGGGGTCTCCCAGCCCCAGCATTTT. Residues: CAWSPGGVSQPQHF.

J is TRBJ2-1 and V is TRBV9; 8 bases align to TRBD2. Trimming cost V 4 bases and J 4 bases; bases outside gene matches: 4. Germline assignment: CDR1 SGDLS and CDR2 YYNGEE. The CDR3 sequence is 14 residues long. CDR3 in DNA: TGTGCCAGCAGCACCCGACTAGCGTACAATGAGCAGTTCTTC. Translating it yields CASSTRLAYNEQFF.

This clone appeared a single time. Other DNA sequences in the sample encode the same CDR3. The J gene is TRBJ2-7, the V gene TRBV28; 7 nucleotides line up with TRBD1. Germline CDR1 reads MDHEN; CDR2 reads SYDVKM. This CDR3 is built from 12 residues. V dropped 6 bases and J dropped 3; count of bases not matched to a gene: 2. This CDR3 is CASSRDSYEQYF. The CDR3 region has the DNA TGTGCCAGCAGCCGGGACAGCTACGAGCAGTACTTC.

The chain joins TRBV6-6 to TRBJ1-5; D not certain. Trimming left V 6 bases short and J 2 bases short, with 11 bases between. Germline-derived CDR1 and CDR2 are MNHNY and SVGAGI (reference sequence). The CDR3 has 14 residues. CDR3 DNA sequence: TGTGCCAGCAGGGAGGGTAGGGGCAATCAGCCCCAGCATTTT. This codes for CASREGRGNQPQHF.

The chain has TRBV19 and TRBJ1-5; 7 bases are shared with TRBD1. Trimming took 9 bases from V and 6 from J; bases not matched to a gene: 14. Looked up from germline, CDR1 is LNHDA and CDR2 is SQIVND (reference sequence). This CDR3 spans 15 amino acids. The DNA for the CDR3 is TGTGCCAGCCACCATCGAGGGGGCGCTTCTCAGCCCCAGCATTTT. Translating it yields CASHHRGGASQPQHF.

The genes are TRBV4-2 and TRBJ2-3, with 7 bases aligning to TRBD1. V lost 7 bases, J lost 1 base, and 8 bases stayed unmatched. The CDR3 loop spans 15 amino acids. The germline gives CDR1 LGHNA, CDR2 YNFKEQ. In nucleotides, the CDR3 is TGTGCCAGCACCCTCGGGACAGCACGCACAGATACGCAGTATTTT. Protein sequence: CASTLGTARTDTQYF.

V is TRBV7-8 and J is TRBJ1-5; 9 bases map to TRBD1. After removal of 5 bases from V and 5 bases from J, the junction contained 10 bases not matched to a gene. Germline CDR1 is SGHVS and CDR2 is FQNEAQ. The CDR3 is 16 amino acids. CDR3 nucleotide sequence: TGTGCCAGCAGCCTACAGGGGGCTGGGTGGGATCAGCCCCAGCATTTT. Protein sequence: CASSLQGAGWDQPQHF.

V usage is TRBV19 and J usage is TRBJ2-1; 10 nucleotides agree with TRBD1. Per germline, CDR1 LNHDA and CDR2 SQIVND (reference sequence). The CDR3 is 17 amino acids. V gave up 1 base and J gave up 9 bases; unmatched junction bases: 12. The CDR3, as DNA: TGTGCCAGTAGTATAGGGTTACCGGGACAGGGGAGAGGTGAGCAGTTCTTC. This codes for CASSIGLPGQGRGEQFF.

The gene calls are TRBV2 and TRBJ1-4, with TRBD1 as a possible D gene (5 bases). The length of the CDR3 is 16 residues. Trimming cost V 6 bases and J 7 bases, with 21 bases left between them. Germline CDR1 reads SNHLY; CDR2 reads FYNNEI. The CDR3 loop reads CASREGTSGQGEKLFF. In DNA, the CDR3 is TGTGCCAGCAGGGAGGGAACGTCCGGGCAGGGTGAAAAACTGTTTTTT.

This chain uses TRBV7-3 with TRBJ2-3, with TRBD2 matching over 9 bases. The CDR3 is 14 amino acids. Germline V gene lookup returns CDR1 SGHTA and CDR2 FQGTGA. The J segment lost 4 bases and the V segment lost 6 bases, leaving 5 bases of the junction unmatched. CDR3 residues: CASRLAGASDTQYF. The CDR3 nucleotides are TGTGCCAGCAGATTAGCGGGAGCATCAGATACGCAGTATTTT.

The chain recombines TRBV7-3 with TRBJ2-1, with 8 positions matching TRBD2. Trimming removed 5 bases from V and 9 bases from J; junction bases left unmatched: 9. CDR1 is SGHTA, CDR2 FQGTGA, per germline. The CDR3 has 14 residues. The CDR3 spells CASSPPGTRSEQFF. CDR3 coding DNA: TGTGCCAGCAGCCCGCCGGGGACTAGGTCTGAGCAGTTCTTC. The full variable domain, in which reference TRBV7-3 and TRBJ2-1 provide the parts outside the CDR3, is GAGVSQTPSNKVTEKGKYVELRCDPISGHTALYWYRQSLGQGPEFLIYFQGTGAADDSGLPNDRFFAVRPEGSVSTLKIQRTERGDSAVYLCASSPPGTRSEQFFGPGTRLTVL.

The chain uses TRBV20-1 and TRBJ2-7; possible D gene TRBD2, 6 bases. Trimming left V 7 bases short and J 3 bases short, with 10 bases between. This CDR3 comprises 11 residues. Per germline, CDR1 DFQATT and CDR2 SNEGSKA (reference sequence). CDR3 amino acids: CSVRRGYEQYF. For the CDR3, the DNA is TGCAGTGTCAGGAGGGGCTACGAGCAGTACTTC.

The chain has TRBV6-5 and TRBJ2-3; 8 nucleotides line up with TRBD2. The V segment lost 3 bases and the J segment 0 bases; nucleotides outside the gene matches: 2. The CDR3 spans 15 residues. CDR1 MNHEY and CDR2 SVGAGI come from the germline V gene. CDR3: CASSYRGGSTDTQYF. CDR3 sequence (DNA): TGTGCCAGCAGTTATCGCGGGGGGAGCACAGATACGCAGTATTTT.

CDR3 DNA: TGTGCCAGCAGTGCCGCGCTTAATGAAAAACTGTTTTTT. Its translation: CASSAALNEKLFF. The rearrangement links TRBV6-5 to TRBJ1-4; D unclear. Germline-derived CDR1 and CDR2 are MNHEY and SVGAGI. Trimming stripped 5 bases from V and 4 bases from J, with 8 bases between. The CDR3 contains 13 residues.

The rearrangement uses TRBV5-4 and TRBJ1-1, with 8 bases fitting TRBD1. In germline, CDR1 is SGHNT, CDR2 YYREEE (reference sequence). The J segment lost 4 bases and the V segment lost 3 bases, leaving 8 bases of the junction unmatched. CDR3 length: 15 amino acids. The CDR3 coding sequence is TGTGCCAGCAGCTCCGAAGGGACAGGATTCACTGAAGCTTTCTTT. Translation gives CASSSEGTGFTEAFF. The full variable domain, completed using reference TRBV5-4 and TRBJ1-1, is ETGVTQSPTHLIKTRGQQVTLRCSSQSGHNTVSWYQQALGQGPQFIFQYYREEENGRGNFPPRFSGLQFPNYSSELNVNALELDDSALYLCASSSEGTGFTEAFFGQGTRLTVV.

The chain combines TRBV2 with TRBJ2-1; 7 nucleotides agree with TRBD2. CDR1 SNHLY and CDR2 FYNNEI come from the germline V gene. V shed 4 bases and J 9 bases; nucleotides not matched to a gene: 12. This CDR3 spans 15 amino acids. CDR3 DNA: TGTGCCAGCAGTGGGACAAGCGGGGAGGGAACTGAGCAGTTCTTC. This gives the protein CASSGTSGEGTEQFF.

The chain joins TRBV2 to TRBJ1-1; D gene ambiguous. The V gene lost 6 bases and the J gene lost 1 base, with 12 bases spanning the gap. The CDR3 has 14 residues. Germline loops: CDR1 SNHLY, CDR2 FYNNEI. As DNA, the CDR3 is TGTGCCAGCAGGGCCAGAGGATCGAACACTGAAGCTTTCTTT. Protein product: CASRARGSNTEAFF.

The rearrangement joins TRBV19 to TRBJ2-2; TRBD2 matches 10 bases. Germline CDR1 is LNHDA and CDR2 is SQIVND (reference sequence). The CDR3 runs to 16 residues. With 7 bases clipped from V and 4 bases from J, the junction kept 9 bases outside the gene matches. The CDR3 reads CASTPSLAGLTGELFF. In nucleotides, the CDR3 is TGTGCCAGTACCCCCTCACTAGCGGGGCTCACCGGGGAGCTGTTTTTT.

The chain couples TRBV18 to TRBJ1-1; a weak D match, TRBD1 (5 bases). CDR1 is KGHSH, CDR2 LQKENI, per germline. The CDR3 extends over 18 amino acids. Deletions cut 1 base from V and 0 bases from J, with 18 bases between. The DNA for the CDR3 is TGTGCCAGCTCACCACTTAGTCGTAAGGGGCAGGTGAACACTGAAGCTTTCTTT. Translating it yields CASSPLSRKGQVNTEAFF.